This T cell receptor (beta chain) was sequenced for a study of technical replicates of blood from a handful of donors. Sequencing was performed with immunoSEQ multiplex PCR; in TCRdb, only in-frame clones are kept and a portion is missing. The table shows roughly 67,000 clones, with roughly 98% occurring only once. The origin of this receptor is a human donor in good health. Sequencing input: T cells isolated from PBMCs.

The CDR3 region has the DNA TGTGCCACCAGCAGAGTCGGGACAGTATACAATGAGCAGTTCTTC. Its translation is CATSRVGTVYNEQFF. The chain employs TRBV15 and TRBJ2-1, with TRBD1 matching over 7 bases. The CDR3 extends over 15 amino acids. V was pared by 1 base and J by 4 bases, with 4 bases of the junction left unmatched. Germline values: CDR1 LNHNV, CDR2 YYDKDF (reference sequence).